A single sample is the source of the 28 T cell receptor beta chains below, sequenced in a study of response to subunit inactivated influenza vaccine. One entry per CDR3 protein, called by TCRdb with MiXCR from the RT-PCR reads. The profile shows around 180,000 distinct CDR3 sequences, 7.5% to 10% of them singletons. Source: non-naive T cells sorted from PBMCs, taken on the day of vaccination. All receptors come from a man aged 45-65 years who received an inactivated influenza vaccine.

The gene calls are TRBV6-2 or TRBV6-3 and TRBJ1-6; D not certain. The V and J ends lost 2 bases and 0 bases respectively, with 20 bases between them. The CDR3 length is 20 residues. From germline, CDR1 is MNHEY and CDR2 SVGEGT. The CDR3 DNA is TGTGCCAGCAGTTACGCCACCCACGAGTTCTTGTCCTCCTATAATTCACCCCTCCACTTT. It translates to CASSYATHEFLSSYNSPLHF.

This clonotype has ten or more counts. The V gene is TRBV18, the J gene TRBJ2-7; D unclear. V was trimmed by 0 bases and J by 2 bases, leaving 5 bases between them. The CDR3 is 13 amino acids. Per germline, CDR1 KGHSH and CDR2 LQKENI. The CDR3 protein is CASSPPITYEQYF. As DNA, the CDR3 is TGTGCCAGCTCACCACCGATAACCTACGAGCAGTACTTC. The variable domain in full, with the rest retrieved from reference TRBV18 and TRBJ2-7, is NAGVMQNPRHLVRRRGQEARLRCSPMKGHSHVYWYRQLPEEGLKFMVYLQKENIIDESGMPKERFSAEFPKEGPSILRIQQVVRGDSAAYFCASSPPITYEQYFGPGTRLTVT.

The chain has TRBV5-6 and TRBJ2-5; D is possibly TRBD1 (6 bases). Trimming stripped 9 bases from V and 4 bases from J, with 16 bases between. The CDR3 is 13 amino acids. Germline V gene data show CDR1 as SGHDT and CDR2 as YYEEEE. The CDR3 bases are TGTGCCATCGGCCAGGGGCTCGGAGAGACCCAGTACTTC. Translation gives CAIGQGLGETQYF. Filled out from reference TRBV5-6 and TRBJ2-5, the complete variable domain reads DAGVTQSPTHLIKTRGQQVTLRCSPKSGHDTVSWYQQALGQGPQFIFQYYEEEERQRGNFPDRFSGHQFPNYSSELNVNALLLGDSALYLCAIGQGLGETQYFGPGTRLLVL.

The genes are TRBV11-2 and TRBJ2-5; D call uncertain. Germline V gene sequence: CDR1 SGHAT, CDR2 FQNNGV. Trimming removed 2 bases at V and 5 bases at J, with 9 bases between. The length of the CDR3 is 13 residues. CDR3 loop: CASSLRPRETQYF. CDR3 coding DNA: TGTGCCAGCAGCTTAAGACCGCGGGAGACCCAGTACTTC.

This clonotype was detected a few times. The CDR3 DNA follows: TGTGCCAGCAGTTACACCCTCGGACTAGTCGGGAGTCAGAATGAGCAGTTCTTC. Protein product: CASSYTLGLVGSQNEQFF. The rearrangement joins TRBV6-5 to TRBJ2-1; 7 nucleotides agree with TRBD2. Germline V gives CDR1 MNHEY, CDR2 SVGAGI. This CDR3 has 18 amino acids. V was clipped by 2 bases and J by 7 bases; unmatched bases: 17.

This rearrangement joins TRBV20-1 to TRBJ2-5; 7 bases match TRBD2. Per the germline V gene, CDR1 is DFQATT and CDR2 is SNEGSKA (reference sequence). V gave up 6 bases and J gave up 10 bases; unmatched junction bases: 14. This CDR3 has 13 amino acids. CDR3 in amino acids: CSAPTSSLGDQYF. The DNA of the CDR3 is TGCAGTGCCCCGACTAGCTCACTCGGGGACCAGTACTTC.

This clonotype was found a few times. The chain combines TRBV12-3 or TRBV12-4 with TRBJ1-3; no definite D call. The CDR3 runs to 14 residues. V lost 2 bases and J 1 base, leaving 6 bases between the germline ends. The chain's CDR3 is CASSLSSSGNTIYF. The CDR3, as DNA: TGTGCCAGCAGTTTATCATCTTCTGGAAACACCATATATTTT.

In this sample, this clonotype turned up many times. This chain connects TRBV25-1 to TRBJ2-1; D is unresolved. This CDR3 contains 12 residues. Trimming took off 5 bases at V and 3 bases at J, with 5 bases between the two ends. CDR1 MGHDK and CDR2 SYGVNS come from the germline V gene. Here the CDR3 reads CASSQLYNEQFF. In nucleotides, the CDR3 is TGTGCCAGCAGTCAACTCTACAATGAGCAGTTCTTC.

This clonotype has more than one count but fewer than ten. The V and J genes are TRBV29-1 and TRBJ2-2; 10 bases align to TRBD2. After removal of 3 bases from V and 4 bases from J, the junction contained 2 bases not matched to a gene. The CDR3 covers 14 residues. Germline V gene data show CDR1 as SQVTM and CDR2 as ANQGSEA. CDR3 nucleotides: TGCAGCGTTGATCTAGCGGGGGTCACCGGGGAGCTGTTTTTT. Protein sequence: CSVDLAGVTGELFF.

The J gene is TRBJ2-7, the V gene TRBV12-3 or TRBV12-4; D is perhaps TRBD1 (5 bases). The CDR3 runs 15 residues. V gave up 5 bases and J gave up 4 bases, with 18 bases separating them. CDR3 DNA: TGTGCCAGCAGTCATACCGACAGCTTTCAATACGAGCAGTACTTC. Translating gives CASSHTDSFQYEQYF.

There are a few counts of this clonotype. The V call is TRBV6-5, the J call TRBJ2-1; D tentatively reads TRBD1 or TRBD2 (6 bases each). V lost 2 bases to trimming and J lost 0 bases, with 14 bases between them. The CDR3 has 17 residues. Per germline, CDR1 MNHEY and CDR2 SVGAGI. The CDR3 loop is CASSYLPGANSYNEQFF. The CDR3 DNA follows: TGTGCCAGCAGTTACCTGCCGGGGGCCAACTCCTACAATGAGCAGTTCTTC.

The CDR3 region is CASSLAGLAGDYEQYF. The CDR3 DNA sequence: TGTGCCAGCAGTTTAGCGGGACTAGCGGGGGACTACGAGCAGTACTTC. The V gene is TRBV12-3 or TRBV12-4, the J gene TRBJ2-7, with TRBD2 identical over 14 bases. The V and J ends lost 0 bases and 3 bases, in that order; junction bases with no gene match: 1. This CDR3 is built from 16 residues.

This clonotype occurred a few times. The genes are TRBV29-1 and TRBJ2-7, with D tentatively TRBD1 (5 bases). Trimming pared 5 bases from V and 2 bases from J, leaving 10 bases between. Germline V gene sequence: CDR1 SQVTM, CDR2 ANQGSEA. CDR3 length: 12 residues. The CDR3 coding sequence is TGCAGCGTTACCGACAGTACCTACGAGCAGTACTTC. Protein: CSVTDSTYEQYF.

Only a few counts were recorded for this clonotype. The rearrangement uses TRBV5-1 and TRBJ1-2; D may be TRBD1 (5 bases). This CDR3 contains 14 residues. Deletions cut 4 bases from V and 6 bases from J, with 16 bases between. Looked up from germline, CDR1 is SGHRS and CDR2 is YFSETQ. The CDR3 nucleotides read TGCGCCAGCAGCGGAGGGGTCCGTCCCGATGGCTACACCTTC. It yields the protein CASSGGVRPDGYTF.

The chain uses TRBV28 and TRBJ2-5; D may match TRBD1 or TRBD2 (6 bases each). The CDR3 length is 14 residues. Trimming pared 6 bases from V and 0 bases from J, leaving 11 bases between. From germline, CDR1 is MDHEN and CDR2 SYDVKM. The CDR3 DNA reads as TGTGCCAGCAGGGACTACAGGGACCAAGAGACCCAGTACTTC. Its protein is CASRDYRDQETQYF.

The chain recombines TRBV28 with TRBJ1-2; 7 bases map to TRBD1. The ends lost 4 bases at V and 2 bases at J; junction bases unmatched: 10. This CDR3 has 16 residues. Germline V lookup: CDR1 MDHEN, CDR2 SYDVKM. The CDR3 region has the DNA TGTGCCAGCAGTTCTAGTCAGGGGGGCGCCAACTATGGCTACACCTTC. Protein product: CASSSSQGGANYGYTF.

This chain connects TRBV24-1 to TRBJ2-1; TRBD2 matches at 7 bases. CDR3 size: 16 residues. Germline-derived CDR1 and CDR2 are KGHDR and SFDVKD. V was clipped by 4 bases and J by 7 bases; unmatched bases: 12. The CDR3 protein is CATSDRGRGGINEQFF. The CDR3 region has the DNA TGTGCCACCAGTGACCGTGGGAGGGGTGGTATTAATGAGCAGTTCTTC.

This clonotype has more than one count but fewer than ten. The CDR3 loop reads CASSPTTLPVSTDTQYF. In nucleotides, the CDR3 is TGCGCCAGCAGCCCGACTACCCTCCCGGTTAGCACAGATACGCAGTATTTT. The rearrangement joins TRBV5-1 to TRBJ2-3, with a weak D call TRBD2 (5 bases). Germline V CDR1 and CDR2: SGHRS, YFSETQ. With 4 bases removed from V and 0 bases from J, the gap between germline ends came to 18 bases. CDR3 length: 17 amino acids.

The table lists this clonotype with a few counts. The chain combines TRBV20-1 with TRBJ2-2, with D perhaps given as TRBD1 or TRBD2 (5 bases each). The CDR3 sequence is 14 residues long. V was trimmed by 6 bases and J by 0 bases, leaving 11 bases between them. The germline CDR1 and CDR2 sequences are DFQATT and SNEGSKA (reference sequence). The chain's CDR3 is CSAPRGSNTGELFF. CDR3 sequence (DNA): TGCAGTGCCCCGAGGGGCTCGAACACCGGGGAGCTGTTTTTT.

This clonotype was detected ten times or more. The chain recombines TRBV28 with TRBJ1-5; D not certain. V was pared by 2 bases and J by 2 bases, with 1 base between. Per germline, CDR1 MDHEN and CDR2 SYDVKM. This CDR3 has 12 residues. The CDR3 loop is CASSLGNQPQHF. The CDR3 DNA is TGTGCCAGCAGTTTAGGCAATCAGCCCCAGCATTTT.

Turning to this clonotype: A read error may be the cause here, since a much bigger clone is one base away. The V call is TRBV27, the J call TRBJ2-3; maybe TRBD1 (5 bases). This CDR3 comprises 14 residues. V was clipped by 9 bases and J by 6 bases, with 19 bases between them. The germline gives CDR1 MNHEY, CDR2 SMNVEV (reference sequence). The CDR3 reads CARTSQGGPDTQYF. For the CDR3, the DNA is TGTGCCAGAACCTCCCAGGGCGGTCCGGATACGCAGTATTTT.

This clonotype was recorded at least ten times. The chain recombines TRBV7-2 with TRBJ2-5; no reliable D call. The CDR3 extends over 13 amino acids. The V end lost 3 bases, the J end lost 5 bases, and 10 bases lay between the germline ends. The germline V gene has CDR1 SGHTA and CDR2 FQGNSA. The CDR3 region has the DNA TGTGCCAGCAGCTTTAGGGTAGCCGAGACCCAGTACTTC. It specifies CASSFRVAETQYF.

The rearrangement joins TRBV7-2 to TRBJ2-7, with TRBD1 matching 8 bases. The V segment lost 5 bases and the J segment 2 bases; nucleotides outside the gene matches: 2. Germline V CDR1 and CDR2: SGHTA, FQGNSA. The CDR3 has 13 residues. As DNA, the CDR3 is TGTGCCAGCAGCATGACAGGGGCCTACGAGCAGTACTTC. Protein: CASSMTGAYEQYF.

The chain employs TRBV5-1 and TRBJ2-5; TRBD1 matches 8 bases. Germline lookup yields CDR1 SGHRS and CDR2 YFSETQ. V was pared by 1 base and J by 5 bases, with 10 bases of the junction left unmatched. The CDR3 sequence is 16 residues long. The CDR3 coding sequence is TGCGCCAGCAGCTTGTGGCCCGAGACAGGGGAGGAGACCCAGTACTTC. It codes for CASSLWPETGEETQYF.

There are a few counts of this clonotype. The chain is built from TRBV20-1 and TRBJ2-7; TRBD1 agrees at 7 bases. The CDR3 runs 15 residues. V trimming: 0 bases; J trimming: 3 bases; junction bases outside the gene matches: 8. Germline lookup yields CDR1 DFQATT and CDR2 SNEGSKA (reference sequence). CDR3 sequence: CSARDRGQSFYEQYF. The CDR3 region has the DNA TGCAGTGCTAGAGATAGGGGACAGTCCTTCTACGAGCAGTACTTC.

This clonotype was observed a handful of times. The chain has TRBV20-1 and TRBJ1-5, with D unclear. Germline-derived CDR1 and CDR2 are DFQATT and SNEGSKA (reference sequence). This CDR3 has 13 amino acids. V lost 3 bases to trimming and J lost 0 bases, with 6 bases between them. The CDR3 spells CSASRYSNQPQHF. CDR3 in DNA: TGCAGTGCTAGCCGGTATAGCAATCAGCCCCAGCATTTT.

Details on this clonotype: This may come from a read error, since a much larger clone is one base off. V is TRBV29-1 and J is TRBJ2-5; the match to TRBD2 covers 10 bases. Germline lookup yields CDR1 SQVTM and CDR2 ANQGSEA. The CDR3 contains 14 residues. The CDR3 protein is CSVEGTSGGRTQHF. DNA for the CDR3: TGCAGCGTTGAAGGGACTAGCGGAGGAAGAACCCAGCACTTC. The variable domain in full, with the rest retrieved from reference TRBV29-1 and TRBJ2-5, is SAVISQKPSRDICQRGTSLTIQCQVDSQVTMMFWYRQQPGQSLTLIATANQGSEATYESGFVIDKFPISRPNLTFSTLTVSNMSPEDSSIYLCSVEGTSGGRTQHFGPGTRLLVL.

This clonotype occurred many times. The V and J genes are TRBV10-3 and TRBJ1-5; no definite D call. Per germline, CDR1 ENHRY and CDR2 SYGVKD. With 10 bases removed from V and 6 bases from J, the gap between germline ends came to 19 bases. The CDR3 consists of 14 residues. CDR3 in amino acids: CASWVGVQRQPQHF. The CDR3 DNA follows: TGTGCCAGCTGGGTTGGGGTGCAGCGTCAGCCCCAGCATTTT.